This T cell receptor (beta chain) was identified during a study of T-cell reconstitution after alpha-beta-depleted transplantation in children. Overall study findings and caveats: Surviving recipient T cells and thymic progenitors accounted for the high day-60 TCRbeta diversity observed in some patients. By about two months after transplant, alpha-beta T cells reportedly arose from several hundred graft clones that had expanded.

Researchers prepared the TCRbeta library using unique molecular identifiers, the study reports. TCRdb reanalysed the PCR reads using MiXCR and keeps one entry per CDR3 protein. This sample has about 500,000 distinct CDR3 sequences; approximately 10% occur once, and the top ten carry around 15%. This clonotype was seen only a few times. Its specificity is not known. The CDR3 has 16 residues. CDR1 and CDR2 from the germline V gene are MDHEN and SYDVKM. Losses at the gene ends were 5 bases for V and 3 bases for J; bases not matched to a gene: 8. The receptor was derived from a female patient between 2 and 15 years old who had a stem cell transplant for aplastic anemia, so the T cells may come from the graft donor. The sample consisted of PBMCs, mostly from graft donor cells, taken 180 days after TCRalphabeta/CD19-depleted stem cell transplant. This rearrangement joins TRBV28 to TRBJ1-2; 11 nucleotides align to TRBD1. The CDR3 DNA follows: TGTGCCAGCAGTCTGACCTGGACAGGGGGCGACTATGGCTACACCTTC. This sequence encodes CASSLTWTGGDYGYTF.